The TCR beta chain described here comes from a study of beta chain features in type 1 diabetes. CD4+ cells of the naive, central memory, regulatory and stem cell-like memory types were sorted via CD45RO/CCR7/CD25/CD127/CD95/CD27. Sequencing targeted expressed TCRB transcripts, as all isolated RNA had been reverse transcribed. Produced via immunoSEQ multiplex PCR; TCRdb's table is partial and in-frame only. The sample contains about 700,000 clones, about an eighth of which appear only once. Worth noting for this clone: No antigen is known for it.

Study findings and constraints: Significant though moderate, a shortening of TCRB CDR3s appeared in all four CD4+ subsets of Type 1 diabetes patients. Insertion counts at VDJ junctions were lower in type 1 diabetes patients, who also showed more deletions there. Highly expressing activated T cells could be over-counted with a cDNA template.

Sequencing was carried out using naive CD4+ T cells from blood. The clonotype was recovered from a man between 18 and 35 years old with type 1 diabetes.

The CDR3 protein is CASSGAGTANTGELFF. For the CDR3, the DNA is TGTGCCAGCAGCGGGGCCGGGACAGCTAACACCGGGGAGCTGTTTTTT. The chain combines TRBV5-6 with TRBJ2-2; 7 bases are shared with TRBD1. Germline CDR1 and CDR2: SGHDT and YYEEEE. V dropped 4 bases and J dropped 2; count of bases not matched to a gene: 8. The CDR3 consists of 16 residues.